The next 8 T cell receptor beta chains were all read from a single sample in a study of T cells in Graves' hyperthyroidism and ophthalmopathy. From RNA transcripts, TCR beta CDR3 regions were amplified. In the first-round RT-PCR of the TCR CDR3, the HTBI primer set was used. TCRdb re-analysed the multiplex PCR reads in MiXCR, keeping a single row per CDR3 protein. Of approximately 590,000 distinct CDR3 sequences in the sample, 15% to 17% are singletons; the top ten hold around 7.5%. Sequenced input: blood. The receptors were gathered from a woman aged 25 to 39 with Graves' hyperthyroidism.

This clonotype was picked up many times. This chain connects TRBV6-2 or TRBV6-3 to TRBJ2-7; the match to TRBD2 covers 8 bases. Trimming took 5 bases from V and 2 from J; bases not matched to a gene: 11. CDR3 length: 16 amino acids. Germline V CDR1 and CDR2: MNHEY, SVGEGT. The CDR3 nucleotides read TGTGCCAGCAGTCCTGGAGCGGGAGTTCACCCCTACGAGCAGTACTTC. Translating gives CASSPGAGVHPYEQYF.

The table lists this clonotype with many counts. The V call is TRBV30, the J call TRBJ2-3; unclear D gene. Germline-derived CDR1 and CDR2 are GTSNPN and SVGIG (reference sequence). Trimming removed 3 bases from V and 6 bases from J, with 7 bases in between. The CDR3 consists of 11 residues. Written as DNA, the CDR3 is TGTGCCTGGAGCAACCGGGATACGCAGTATTTT. The encoded protein is CAWSNRDTQYF.

This clonotype was seen only a few times. The J gene is TRBJ2-1, the V gene TRBV5-1; 11 bases are a match to TRBD2. The germline gives CDR1 SGHRS, CDR2 YFSETQ. The CDR3 runs 17 residues. The junction had 8 bases not matched to a gene; V was cut back by 0 bases and J by 6 bases. CDR3 residues: CASSLVLVAGGPNEQFF. CDR3 sequence (DNA): TGCGCCAGCAGCTTGGTGCTGGTAGCGGGAGGGCCCAATGAGCAGTTCTTC.

The rearrangement joins TRBV5-5 to TRBJ1-2; 9 bases fit TRBD1. The CDR3 is 14 residues long. Looked up from germline, CDR1 is SGHKS and CDR2 is YYEKEE (reference sequence). V shed 4 bases and J 8 bases; nucleotides not matched to a gene: 9. For the CDR3, the DNA is TGTGCCAGCAGCCGAGGACAGGGGCTAGGGGGCTACACCTTC. Translated: CASSRGQGLGGYTF.

V is TRBV7-6 and J is TRBJ2-1, with D unresolved. Germline values: CDR1 SGHVS, CDR2 FNYEAQ. The germline V and J ends were trimmed by 2 bases and 3 bases, with 5 bases remaining between them. The CDR3 is 13 amino acids. Written as DNA, the CDR3 is TGTGCCAGCAGCTTAATCCACTACAATGAGCAGTTCTTC. Amino acids: CASSLIHYNEQFF.

A few counts support this clonotype. The V and J genes are TRBV27 and TRBJ1-2; D unresolved. Trimming removed 6 bases at V and 6 bases at J, with 11 bases between. Germline CDR1 MNHEY, CDR2 SMNVEV (reference sequence). The CDR3 covers 12 residues. DNA for the CDR3: TGTGCCAGCAGCGGAACCGGCGATGGCTACACCTTC. This translates into CASSGTGDGYTF.

The chain couples TRBV20-1 to TRBJ2-2; a possible D gene is TRBD1 (5 bases). Germline V gene sequence: CDR1 DFQATT, CDR2 SNEGSKA (reference sequence). The CDR3 runs to 13 residues. V lost 4 bases, J lost 4 bases, and 10 bases lay in between. The CDR3 bases are TGCAGTGCTAACCCCAGGGCCACCGGGGAGCTGTTTTTT. This sequence encodes CSANPRATGELFF.

V is TRBV5-1 and J is TRBJ2-1, with 9 bases fitting TRBD2. In germline, CDR1 is SGHRS, CDR2 YFSETQ. The J segment lost 8 bases and the V segment lost 1 base, leaving 7 bases of the junction unmatched. This CDR3 has 15 residues. The CDR3 sequence is CASSLLASGNHEQFF. The CDR3 DNA reads TGCGCCAGCAGCTTGTTGGCTAGCGGGAACCATGAGCAGTTCTTC.